Detailed here is one T cell receptor beta chain. Other DNA sequences in this sample translate to the same CDR3. In the original workflow: Estimation of nucleated cell counts relied on the amplification of reference gene primers. Data came from immunoSEQ multiplex PCR; TCRdb stores just in-frame clones and leaves some out. The V and J calls and clone size were taken over from that table, and D and trimming were inferred from the DNA. Here the sample spans some 40,000 clones, roughly 84% being singletons. The source of the sample is a study of blood T cell repertoires in COVID-19. Background on the study: Material from acute and convalescent COVID-19 was sourced from the United States, Italy and Spain. PBMCs, B-cell-depleted T cells, or T cells were the source of the cDNA or gDNA that made up the material.

The sample comprised peripheral blood. The clonotype originates from a man aged 70-80 years with active COVID-19.

The CDR3 bases are TGTGCCAGCAGCTTGTTGGGGAGAGAGACCCAGTACTTC. Encoded protein: CASSLLGRETQYF. The V call is TRBV7-9, the J call TRBJ2-5; maybe TRBD2 (5 bases). Germline CDR1 is SEHNR and CDR2 is FQNEAQ (reference sequence). The CDR3 consists of 13 residues. V was cut by 3 bases and J by 4 bases, with 9 bases left in between.